These 2 T cell receptor beta chains came from one sample sequenced in a study of T cells after yellow fever vaccination. TCRdb reanalysed the 5' RACE reads using MiXCR and keeps one entry per CDR3 protein. The sample consists of some 110,000 distinct CDR3 sequences, about 7% of them appearing once. The starting material was CD4+ T cells sorted from PBMCs, obtained roughly 10 days after the first yellow fever vaccination. These receptors all come from a man between 18 and 35 years old who received the YFV17D yellow fever vaccine.

This clonotype was counted many times. The CDR3, as DNA: TGCAGTGCTAGCCCGGGACCGGGGAGGTACGAGCAGTACTTC. It specifies CSASPGPGRYEQYF. The rearrangement uses TRBV20-1 and TRBJ2-7; TRBD2 is a possible D gene (6 bases). Germline values: CDR1 DFQATT, CDR2 SNEGSKA (reference sequence). The CDR3 has 14 amino acids. The V and J ends lost 3 bases and 4 bases respectively, with 16 bases between them.

This clonotype was detected many times. As DNA, the CDR3 is TGCGCCAGCAGCCAAGCCACCTACGGGCGGGGTAGCACAGATACGCAGTATTTT. It yields the protein CASSQATYGRGSTDTQYF. The chain carries TRBV4-1 and TRBJ2-3; D possibly corresponds to TRBD2 (6 bases). This CDR3 spans 18 amino acids. CDR1 and CDR2 (germline): MGHRA, YSYEKL. V lost 1 base to trimming and J lost 0 bases, with 17 bases between them.